This T cell receptor beta chain was sequenced in a study of molecular identifiers for immune sequencing clone quantification. At the level of the study: Replicates split RNA from about 20,000 or 100,000 naive CD8 cells five ways, and the researchers sequenced four portions. Overall study results and limits: Underestimation of highly expanded clone sizes could arise where identical TCR molecules share a barcode.

Germline trimming cut 6 bases from V and 6 bases from J; bases unmatched to any gene: 9. Per the germline V gene, CDR1 is LGHNA and CDR2 is YNFKEQ. This CDR3 is built from 14 residues. Sorted naive CD8 T cells, roughly 19,000 to 1,100,000, were sequenced from 10%, 30% or 50% RNA. Previously described methods and listed TCR primers produced bulk TCR libraries. TCRdb called the PCR reads again in MiXCR, with one record for every CDR3 protein. The table has more than 550,000 distinct CDR3 sequences, 25% seen once; the top ten hold about 0.8%. This clonotype was found a few times. Its antigen is unidentified.

Specimen: naive CD8+ T cells from blood, with Jurkat cell RNA spiked in. Subset indicated: FACS-sorted CD8+CD4-CCR7+CD45RA+ naive T cells. This receptor was obtained from a human donor in good health. Some libraries in this study had Jurkat cell RNA spiked in. This chain joins TRBV4-2 and TRBJ2-7; 9 bases fit TRBD1. In DNA, the CDR3 is TGTGCCAGCAGTACGGGACAGGGCCCATTCGAGCAGTACTTC. Translation: CASSTGQGPFEQYF.